The 14 T cell receptor beta chains in this list originate from one sample, sequenced in a study of beta chain features in type 1 diabetes. The sequenced template was cDNA made from the entire isolated RNA. Here immunoSEQ multiplex PCR was the method, and the copy in TCRdb shows in-frame clones only, minus some. The repertoire holds about 620,000 clones, with around 15% as singletons. Sample: naive CD4+ T cells from blood. These receptors all come from a man younger than 35 in good health.

This clone has a handful of counts. The rearrangement uses TRBV19 and TRBJ1-5, with 9 bases identical to TRBD1. The CDR3 extends over 14 amino acids. From germline, CDR1 is LNHDA and CDR2 SQIVND (reference sequence). V lost 6 bases and J lost 7; bases outside the gene matches: 7. The CDR3 is CASSATGGGQPQHF. For the CDR3, the DNA is TGTGCCAGTAGCGCCACAGGGGGCGGGCAGCCCCAGCATTTT.

The rearrangement links TRBV9 to TRBJ2-1; D gene ambiguous. The germline V gene encodes CDR1 SGDLS and CDR2 YYNGEE. Deletions cut 3 bases from V and 10 bases from J, with 14 bases between. The CDR3 spans 13 residues. CDR3 bases: TGTGCCAGCAGCGCGACCTCACGGGCGGAGCAGTTCTTC. Amino acid sequence: CASSATSRAEQFF.

V and J are TRBV10-3 and TRBJ1-5; 7 nucleotides match TRBD1. Losses at the gene ends were 0 bases for V and 9 bases for J; bases not matched to a gene: 8. The CDR3 is 15 amino acids. Germline V CDR1 and CDR2: ENHRY, SYGVKD. The CDR3 DNA is TGTGCCATCAGTGAGTCGGCGGGCCAGGGGGGGCCCCAGCATTTT. It is translated as CAISESAGQGGPQHF.

The rearrangement joins TRBV13 to TRBJ2-7; D gene ambiguous. Trimming left V 5 bases short and J 2 bases short, with 25 bases between. The CDR3 covers 18 residues. From germline, CDR1 is PRHDT and CDR2 FYEKMQ (reference sequence). The CDR3 region is CASSLRPLAKGRAYEQYF. The CDR3 DNA follows: TGTGCCAGCAGCCTACGACCCCTCGCGAAGGGCCGAGCCTACGAGCAGTACTTC.

This clone has just a few counts. The gene calls are TRBV7-2 and TRBJ2-7; 9 bases map to TRBD1. V trimming: 5 bases; J trimming: 5 bases; junction bases outside the gene matches: 10. Germline CDR1 and CDR2: SGHTA and FQGNSA. The length of the CDR3 is 15 residues. The CDR3 protein is CASSRKGTGLNEQYF. CDR3 nucleotides: TGTGCCAGCAGCCGCAAGGGGACAGGGCTGAACGAGCAGTACTTC.

This clone was found a few times. This rearrangement joins TRBV6-5 to TRBJ2-3, with D unresolved. V was shortened by 0 bases and J by 6 bases, with 10 bases between the two germline ends. The length of the CDR3 is 14 residues. CDR1 and CDR2 from the germline V gene are MNHEY and SVGAGI. CDR3 in amino acids: CASSYSGPGDTQYF. CDR3 bases: TGTGCCAGCAGTTACTCTGGACCCGGCGATACGCAGTATTTT.

J is TRBJ2-5 and V is TRBV7-9; 7 nucleotides line up with TRBD1. V lost 0 bases to trimming and J lost 2 bases; unmatched junction nucleotides: 9. The CDR3 runs 17 residues. In germline, CDR1 is SEHNR, CDR2 FQNEAQ (reference sequence). The chain's CDR3 is CASSLALTGVGQETQYF. The DNA for the CDR3 is TGTGCCAGCAGCTTAGCTCTTACAGGGGTCGGACAAGAGACCCAGTACTTC.

The chain employs TRBV4-1 and TRBJ2-1, with 12 nucleotides matching TRBD2. CDR3 length equals 16 residues. Germline assignment: CDR1 MGHRA and CDR2 YSYEKL. The ends lost 3 bases at V and 5 bases at J; junction bases unmatched: 5. This CDR3 is CASSQPTSGRHNEQFF. Here the CDR3 DNA reads TGCGCCAGCAGCCAGCCCACTAGCGGGAGGCACAATGAGCAGTTCTTC.

This chain joins TRBV5-4 and TRBJ2-5, with a weak D call TRBD1 (6 bases). V gave up 0 bases and J gave up 2 bases, with 11 bases separating them. Germline CDR1 and CDR2: SGHNT and YYREEE (reference sequence). This CDR3 region has 15 residues. Written as DNA, the CDR3 is TGTGCCAGCAGCTTGGGAGGACAGATACAAGAGACCCAGTACTTC. Protein product: CASSLGGQIQETQYF.

V gene TRBV7-3 combines with J gene TRBJ2-2, with D possibly called TRBD1 or TRBD2 (5 bases each). The germline CDR1 and CDR2 sequences are SGHTA and FQGTGA. Trimming took off 1 base at V and 3 bases at J, with 12 bases between the two ends. This CDR3 has 16 residues. CDR3 protein: CASSLNPGTYTGELFF. The CDR3 coding sequence is TGTGCCAGCAGCTTAAACCCAGGGACGTACACCGGGGAGCTGTTTTTT.

In its sample, this clone was seen a few times. The rearrangement uses TRBV4-1 and TRBJ2-3; D remains ambiguous. The CDR3 totals 15 residues. Looked up from germline, CDR1 is MGHRA and CDR2 is YSYEKL. Trimming took off 1 base at V and 2 bases at J, with 10 bases between the two ends. The CDR3 spells CASSQGAVNTDTQYF. The CDR3 bases are TGCGCCAGCAGCCAAGGAGCCGTTAACACAGATACGCAGTATTTT.

This clone was counted a few times. The gene calls are TRBV27 and TRBJ1-2; unclear D gene. Germline assignment: CDR1 MNHEY and CDR2 SMNVEV (reference sequence). CDR3 length equals 14 residues. V lost 4 bases, J lost 3 bases, and 12 bases lay in between. CDR3 protein: CASSSPGRDYGYTF. Written as DNA, the CDR3 is TGTGCCAGCAGTTCCCCTGGCCGGGACTATGGCTACACCTTC.

This clone was counted many times. The V gene is TRBV14, the J gene TRBJ2-4; D may be TRBD2 (5 bases). V was cut by 0 bases and J by 9 bases, with 12 bases left in between. The germline gives CDR1 SGHDN, CDR2 FVKESK. There are 14 residues in the CDR3. The CDR3 spells CASSQESRRLIQYF. As DNA, the CDR3 is TGTGCCAGCAGCCAAGAGTCGAGGAGGCTCATTCAGTACTTC.

The chain combines TRBV4-1 with TRBJ2-1; 9 positions agree with TRBD2. CDR3 size: 17 residues. The J segment lost 8 bases and the V segment lost 0 bases, leaving 11 bases of the junction unmatched. The V gene's germline CDR1 is MGHRA and CDR2 YSYEKL. In DNA form, the CDR3 reads TGCGCCAGCAGCCAAGATCAGGGCCTAGCGGGATTCGATGAGCAGTTCTTC. Protein sequence: CASSQDQGLAGFDEQFF.